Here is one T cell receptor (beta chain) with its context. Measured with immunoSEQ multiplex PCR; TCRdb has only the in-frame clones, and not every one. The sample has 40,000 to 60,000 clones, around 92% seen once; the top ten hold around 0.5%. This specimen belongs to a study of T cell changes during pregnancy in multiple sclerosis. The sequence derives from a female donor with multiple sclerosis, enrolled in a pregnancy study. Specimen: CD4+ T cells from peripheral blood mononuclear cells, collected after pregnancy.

The CDR3 bases are TGTGCCAGCAGTGGGGCAGGGCACCTTGGCTACACCTTC. Residues: CASSGAGHLGYTF. The chain links TRBV6-1 to TRBJ1-2, with D perhaps TRBD1 (5 bases). This CDR3 is built from 13 residues. CDR1 and CDR2 (germline): MNHNS, SASEGT. Between the trimmed V and J ends, which lost 4 bases and 7 bases, there was a span of 13 bases.